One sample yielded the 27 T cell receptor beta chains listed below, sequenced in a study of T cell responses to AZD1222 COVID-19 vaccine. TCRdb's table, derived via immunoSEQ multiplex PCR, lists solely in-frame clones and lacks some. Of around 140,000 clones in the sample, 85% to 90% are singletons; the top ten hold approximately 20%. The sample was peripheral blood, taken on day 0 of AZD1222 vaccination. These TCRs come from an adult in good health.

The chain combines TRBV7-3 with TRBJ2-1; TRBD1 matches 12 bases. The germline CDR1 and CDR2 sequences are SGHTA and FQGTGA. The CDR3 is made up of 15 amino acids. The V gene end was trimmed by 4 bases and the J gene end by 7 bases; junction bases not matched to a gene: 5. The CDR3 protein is CASSSGTGGGNEQFF. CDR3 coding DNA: TGTGCCAGCAGCTCCGGGACAGGGGGCGGGAATGAGCAGTTCTTC.

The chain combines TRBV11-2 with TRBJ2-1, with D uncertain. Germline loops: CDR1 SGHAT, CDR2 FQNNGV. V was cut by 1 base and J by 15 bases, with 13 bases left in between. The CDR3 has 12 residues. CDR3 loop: CASSLVGLLSFF. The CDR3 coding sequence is TGTGCCAGCAGCTTAGTCGGGCTTCTTTCGTTCTTC.

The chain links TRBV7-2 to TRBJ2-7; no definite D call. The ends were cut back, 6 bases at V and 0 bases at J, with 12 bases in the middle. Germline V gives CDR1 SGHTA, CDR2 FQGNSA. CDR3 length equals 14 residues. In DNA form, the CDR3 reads TGTGCCAGCAGTTCTGACCGGAGCTCCTACGAGCAGTACTTC. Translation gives CASSSDRSSYEQYF.

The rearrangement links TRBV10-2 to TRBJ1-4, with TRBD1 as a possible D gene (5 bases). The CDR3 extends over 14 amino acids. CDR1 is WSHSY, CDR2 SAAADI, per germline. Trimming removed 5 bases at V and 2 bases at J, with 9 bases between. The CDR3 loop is CASSYGGTNEKLFF. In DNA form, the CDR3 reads TGCGCCAGCAGTTATGGGGGTACTAATGAAAAACTGTTTTTT.

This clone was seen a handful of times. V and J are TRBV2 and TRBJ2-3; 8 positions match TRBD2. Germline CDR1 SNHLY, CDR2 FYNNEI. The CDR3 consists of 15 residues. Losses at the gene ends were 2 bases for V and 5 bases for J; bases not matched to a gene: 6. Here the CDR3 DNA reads TGTGCCAGCAGTGAATTCGGGGGGGCCGGAGATACGCAGTATTTT. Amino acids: CASSEFGGAGDTQYF.

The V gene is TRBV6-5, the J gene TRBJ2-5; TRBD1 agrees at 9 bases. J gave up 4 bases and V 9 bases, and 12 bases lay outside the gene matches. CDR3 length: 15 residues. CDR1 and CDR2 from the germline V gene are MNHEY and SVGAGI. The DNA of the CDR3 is TGTGCCAGTAATTCCGGAACAGGGGGCGGAGAGACCCAGTACTTC. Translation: CASNSGTGGGETQYF.

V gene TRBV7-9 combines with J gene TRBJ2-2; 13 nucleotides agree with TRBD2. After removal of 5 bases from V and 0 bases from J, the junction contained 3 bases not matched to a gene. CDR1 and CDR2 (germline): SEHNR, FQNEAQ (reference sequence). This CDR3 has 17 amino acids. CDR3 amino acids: CASSRTSGGANTGELFF. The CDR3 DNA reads TGTGCCAGCAGCCGGACTAGCGGGGGAGCGAACACCGGGGAGCTGTTTTTT.

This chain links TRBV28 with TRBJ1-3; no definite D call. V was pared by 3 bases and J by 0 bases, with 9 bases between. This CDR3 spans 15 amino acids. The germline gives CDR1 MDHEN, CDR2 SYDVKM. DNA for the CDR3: TGTGCCAGCAGTTTGTATCCAGACTCTGGAAACACCATATATTTT. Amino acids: CASSLYPDSGNTIYF. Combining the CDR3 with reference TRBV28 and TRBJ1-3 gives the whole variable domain DVKVTQSSRYLVKRTGEKVFLECVQDMDHENMFWYRQDPGLGLRLIYFSYDVKMKEKGDIPEGYSVSREKKERFSLILESASTNQTSMYLCASSLYPDSGNTIYFGEGSWLTVV.

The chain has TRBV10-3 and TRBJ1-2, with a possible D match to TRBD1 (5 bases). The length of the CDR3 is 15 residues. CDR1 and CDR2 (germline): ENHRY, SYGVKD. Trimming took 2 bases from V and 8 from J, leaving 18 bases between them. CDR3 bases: TGTGCCATCAGTGAGGGGGCGCAGGGAGCCAGGGGCTACACCTTC. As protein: CAISEGAQGARGYTF.

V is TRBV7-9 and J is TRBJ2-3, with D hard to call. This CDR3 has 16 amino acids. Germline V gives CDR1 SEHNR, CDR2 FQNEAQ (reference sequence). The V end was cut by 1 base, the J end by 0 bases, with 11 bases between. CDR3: CASSLGAATSTDTQYF. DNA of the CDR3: TGTGCCAGCAGCTTAGGGGCAGCTACTAGCACAGATACGCAGTATTTT.

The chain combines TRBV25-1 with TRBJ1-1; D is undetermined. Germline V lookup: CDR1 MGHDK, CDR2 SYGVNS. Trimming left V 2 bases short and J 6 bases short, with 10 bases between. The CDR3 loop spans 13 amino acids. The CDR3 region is CASSEKGIAEAFF. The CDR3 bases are TGTGCCAGCAGTGAAAAAGGGATCGCTGAAGCTTTCTTT.

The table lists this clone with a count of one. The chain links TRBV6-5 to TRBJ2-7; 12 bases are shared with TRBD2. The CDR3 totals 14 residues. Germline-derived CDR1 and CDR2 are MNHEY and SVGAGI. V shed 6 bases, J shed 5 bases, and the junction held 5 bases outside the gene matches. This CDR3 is CASRRTSGDDEQYF. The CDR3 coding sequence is TGTGCCAGCAGGAGGACTAGCGGGGATGACGAGCAGTACTTC.

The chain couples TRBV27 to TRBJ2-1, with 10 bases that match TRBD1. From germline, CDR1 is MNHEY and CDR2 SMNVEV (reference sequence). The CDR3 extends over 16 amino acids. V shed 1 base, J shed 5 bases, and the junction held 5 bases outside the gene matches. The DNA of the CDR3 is TGTGCCAGCAGTTTATACCCCGGGACAGGGGACAATGAGCAGTTCTTC. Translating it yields CASSLYPGTGDNEQFF.

The CDR3: CASSVLADNEQFF. CDR3 sequence (DNA): TGTGCCAGCAGTGTGCTAGCGGACAATGAGCAGTTCTTC. The chain couples TRBV3-1 (or the pseudogene TRBV3-2) to TRBJ2-1; 7 nucleotides match TRBD2. The germline gives CDR1 LGHDT, CDR2 YNNKEL (reference sequence). J lost 5 bases, V lost 6 bases, and 4 bases had no gene match. The CDR3 runs to 13 residues.

The CDR3 DNA reads as TGTGCCAGCAGTGAATGGGGGGGCACGGACTATGGCTACACCTTC. The encoded protein is CASSEWGGTDYGYTF. This rearrangement joins TRBV2 to TRBJ1-2; D may be TRBD1 (6 bases). V was pared by 2 bases and J by 3 bases, with 13 bases between. Germline CDR1 is SNHLY and CDR2 is FYNNEI. The CDR3 is 15 residues long. The variable domain in full, completed from reference TRBV2 and TRBJ1-2, reads EPEVTQTPSHQVTQMGQEVILRCVPISNHLYFYWYRQILGQKVEFLVSFYNNEISEKSEIFDDQFSVERPDGSNFTLKIRSTKLEDSAMYFCASSEWGGTDYGYTFGSGTRLTVV.

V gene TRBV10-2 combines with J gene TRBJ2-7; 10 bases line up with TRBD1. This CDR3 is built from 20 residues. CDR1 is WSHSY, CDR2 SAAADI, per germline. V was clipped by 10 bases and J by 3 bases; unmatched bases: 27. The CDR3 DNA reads TGCGCCATTTCGGACAGGGGGTCAGGTATTTTCACCAACCCGGGCTACGAGCAGTACTTC. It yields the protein CAISDRGSGIFTNPGYEQYF.

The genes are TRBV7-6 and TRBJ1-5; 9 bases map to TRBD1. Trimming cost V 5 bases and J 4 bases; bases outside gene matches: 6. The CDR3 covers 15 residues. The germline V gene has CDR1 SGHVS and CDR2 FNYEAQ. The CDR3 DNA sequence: TGTGCCAGCAGCAAAGGGACAGGGCTTAATCAGCCCCAGCATTTT. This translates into CASSKGTGLNQPQHF. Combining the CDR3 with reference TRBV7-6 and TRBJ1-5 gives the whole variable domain GAGVSQSPRYKVTKRGQDVALRCDPISGHVSLYWYRQALGQGPEFLTYFNYEAQQDKSGLPNDRFSAERPEGSISTLTIQRTEQRDSAMYRCASSKGTGLNQPQHFGDGTRLSIL.

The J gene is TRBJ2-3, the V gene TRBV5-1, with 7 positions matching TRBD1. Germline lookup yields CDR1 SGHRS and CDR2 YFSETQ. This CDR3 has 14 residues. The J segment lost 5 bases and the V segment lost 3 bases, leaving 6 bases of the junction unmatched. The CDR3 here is CASSSQGQGDTQYF. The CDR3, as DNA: TGCGCCAGCAGCTCACAGGGGCAGGGAGATACGCAGTATTTT. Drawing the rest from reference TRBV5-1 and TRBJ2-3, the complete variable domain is KAGVTQTPRYLIKTRGQQVTLSCSPISGHRSVSWYQQTPGQGLQFLFEYFSETQRNKGNFPGRFSGRQFSNSRSEMNVSTLELGDSALYLCASSSQGQGDTQYFGPGTRLTVL.

CDR3 nucleotides: TGTGCCAGCAGCGTAGGAGGATGGGGACTTATCACCGGGGAGCTGTTTTTT. It specifies CASSVGGWGLITGELFF. V gene TRBV9 combines with J gene TRBJ2-2; D possibly corresponds to TRBD2 (6 bases). Germline V gene sequence: CDR1 SGDLS, CDR2 YYNGEE. This CDR3 comprises 17 residues. Trimming took off 0 bases at V and 4 bases at J, with 16 bases between the two ends.

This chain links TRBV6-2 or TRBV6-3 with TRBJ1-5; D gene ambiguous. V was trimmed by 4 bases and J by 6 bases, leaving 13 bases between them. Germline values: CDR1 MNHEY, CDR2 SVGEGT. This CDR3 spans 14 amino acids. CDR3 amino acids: CASSLEGTSQPQHF. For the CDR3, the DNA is TGTGCCAGCAGTTTAGAGGGAACCAGTCAGCCCCAGCATTTT.

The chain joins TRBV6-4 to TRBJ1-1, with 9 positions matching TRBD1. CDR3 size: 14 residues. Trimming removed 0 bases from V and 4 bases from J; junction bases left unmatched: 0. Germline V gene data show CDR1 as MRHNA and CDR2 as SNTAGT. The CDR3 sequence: CASSDSDRGTEAFF. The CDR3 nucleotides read TGTGCCAGCAGTGACTCGGACAGGGGCACTGAAGCTTTCTTT.

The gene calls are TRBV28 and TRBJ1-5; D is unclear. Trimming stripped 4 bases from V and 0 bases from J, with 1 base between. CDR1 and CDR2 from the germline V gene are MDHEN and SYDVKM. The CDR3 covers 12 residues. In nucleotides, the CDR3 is TGTGCCAGCAGTTATAGCAATCAGCCCCAGCATTTT. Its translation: CASSYSNQPQHF.

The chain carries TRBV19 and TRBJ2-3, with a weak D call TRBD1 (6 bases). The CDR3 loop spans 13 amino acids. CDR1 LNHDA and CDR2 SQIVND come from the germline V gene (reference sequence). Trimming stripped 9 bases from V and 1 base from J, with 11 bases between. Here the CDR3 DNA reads TGTGCCAGCAGGGGATTTGGCACAGATACGCAGTATTTT. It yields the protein CASRGFGTDTQYF. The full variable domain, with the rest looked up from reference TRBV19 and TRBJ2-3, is DGGITQSPKYLFRKEGQNVTLSCEQNLNHDAMYWYRQDPGQGLRLIYYSQIVNDFQKGDIAEGYSVSREKKESFPLTVTSAQKNPTAFYLCASRGFGTDTQYFGPGTRLTVL.

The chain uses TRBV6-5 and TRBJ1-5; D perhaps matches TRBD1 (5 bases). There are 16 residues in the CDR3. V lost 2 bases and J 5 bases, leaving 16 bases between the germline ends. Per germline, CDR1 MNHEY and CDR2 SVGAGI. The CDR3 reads CASSYTRGGGYQPQHF. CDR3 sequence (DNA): TGTGCCAGCAGTTACACTAGGGGTGGGGGGTATCAGCCCCAGCATTTT.

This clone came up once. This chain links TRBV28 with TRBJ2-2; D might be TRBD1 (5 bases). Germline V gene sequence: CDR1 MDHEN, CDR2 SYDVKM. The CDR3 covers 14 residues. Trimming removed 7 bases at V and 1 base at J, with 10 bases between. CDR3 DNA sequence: TGTGCCAGCAAAGCAGGGAAGAACACCGGGGAGCTGTTTTTT. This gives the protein CASKAGKNTGELFF.

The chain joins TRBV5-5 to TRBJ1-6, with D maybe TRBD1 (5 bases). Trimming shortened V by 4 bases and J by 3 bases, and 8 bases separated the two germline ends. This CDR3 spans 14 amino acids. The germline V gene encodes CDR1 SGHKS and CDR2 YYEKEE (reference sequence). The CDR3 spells CASSPGGYNSPLHF. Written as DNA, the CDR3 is TGTGCCAGCAGCCCGGGGGGCTATAATTCACCCCTCCACTTT.

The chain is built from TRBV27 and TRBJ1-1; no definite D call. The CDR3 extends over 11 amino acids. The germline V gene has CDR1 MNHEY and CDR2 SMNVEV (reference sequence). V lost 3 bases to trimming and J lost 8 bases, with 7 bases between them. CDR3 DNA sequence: TGTGCCAGCAGTTTGGGGTACGAAGCTTTCTTT. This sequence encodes CASSLGYEAFF.